These 28 T cell receptor beta chains share one sample of origin, sequenced in a study of T cell changes during pregnancy in multiple sclerosis (dated by TCRdb to about 2019). Library method: the immunoSEQ multiplex PCR assay. TCRdb took over this immuneACCESS table, retaining in-frame rearrangements with V and J assigned. Such tables are incomplete; in checked studies, under half of the missing clones stem from an unresolved V gene, and the remainder is unexplained. The sample has about 120,000 clones on record, over 85% of them singletons. 6.2% of the sample is held by the ten biggest clonotypes. The specimen comprised peripheral blood, sampled before pregnancy. The receptors stem from a female donor with multiple sclerosis, enrolled in a pregnancy study.

The chain combines TRBV10-3 with TRBJ2-1; a weak D match, TRBD2 (5 bases). This CDR3 is built from 14 residues. Trimming cost V 3 bases and J 6 bases, with 12 bases left between them. The V gene's germline CDR1 is ENHRY and CDR2 SYGVKD. CDR3 in DNA: TGTGCCATCAGTGAACAAGAGGGCCCCAATGAGCAGTTCTTC. Amino acids: CAISEQEGPNEQFF.

The chain links TRBV19 to TRBJ1-5; D perhaps matches TRBD1 (6 bases). The CDR3 is 15 residues long. The ends were cut back, 1 base at V and 11 bases at J, with 18 bases in the middle. CDR1 is LNHDA and CDR2 is SQIVND in the germline V gene (reference sequence). The CDR3: CASSIAPTGLGSQHF. The CDR3 DNA follows: TGTGCCAGTAGTATAGCCCCGACAGGTTTGGGGTCCCAGCATTTT.

This clone is a singleton in its sample. The J gene is TRBJ1-5, the V gene TRBV6-1; unclear D gene. The germline V gene encodes CDR1 MNHNS and CDR2 SASEGT. The CDR3 extends over 13 amino acids. V shed 6 bases and J shed 0 bases, with 6 bases lying between them. This chain's CDR3 is CASRISSNQPQHF. CDR3 sequence (DNA): TGTGCCAGCAGAATCTCTAGCAATCAGCCCCAGCATTTT.

This chain uses TRBV6-6 with TRBJ1-2; maybe TRBD1 (5 bases). CDR1 MNHNY and CDR2 SVGAGI come from the germline V gene (reference sequence). With 0 bases removed from V and 6 bases from J, the gap between germline ends came to 11 bases. The length of the CDR3 is 14 residues. The CDR3, as DNA: TGTGCCAGCAGTTACTCCAGGGTCGGCGATGGCTACACCTTC. It yields the protein CASSYSRVGDGYTF.

The chain links TRBV27 to TRBJ2-5; tentative D call: TRBD1 (5 bases). Trimming stripped 3 bases from V and 5 bases from J, with 10 bases between. The CDR3 is 13 residues long. Germline V gives CDR1 MNHEY, CDR2 SMNVEV (reference sequence). The CDR3 DNA is TGTGCCAGCAGTTTTTCAGGGCCCGAGACCCAGTACTTC. Translating gives CASSFSGPETQYF.

The J gene is TRBJ2-1, the V gene TRBV6-1; 8 bases are shared with TRBD2. After removal of 4 bases from V and 3 bases from J, the junction contained 5 bases not matched to a gene. The CDR3 consists of 15 residues. The germline gives CDR1 MNHNS, CDR2 SASEGT. For the CDR3, the DNA is TGTGCCAGCAGTGTGCAGCTAGCGGGCTACAATGAGCAGTTCTTC. This codes for CASSVQLAGYNEQFF.

On this clone: Other DNA variants within this sample encode the same CDR3. The V gene is TRBV18, the J gene TRBJ2-7; D is undetermined. Germline V lookup: CDR1 KGHSH, CDR2 LQKENI. The CDR3 has 13 residues. The ends were cut back, 2 bases at V and 0 bases at J, with 5 bases in the middle. Written as DNA, the CDR3 is TGTGCCAGCTCACCATCCGGCTCCTACGAGCAGTACTTC. Protein sequence: CASSPSGSYEQYF.

The chain couples TRBV6-1 to TRBJ1-2; 7 bases map to TRBD1. The CDR3 has 14 amino acids. Germline trimming cut 6 bases from V and 1 base from J; bases unmatched to any gene: 5. CDR1 is MNHNS and CDR2 is SASEGT in the germline V gene. This chain's CDR3 is CASRAQGGNYGYTF. In DNA form, the CDR3 reads TGTGCCAGCAGAGCGCAGGGGGGTAACTATGGCTACACCTTC.

This chain joins TRBV18 and TRBJ1-2; D gene uncertain. The CDR3 is 11 amino acids. V was clipped by 4 bases and J by 8 bases, with 8 bases between them. Germline-derived CDR1 and CDR2 are KGHSH and LQKENI. The CDR3, as DNA: TGTGCCAGCTCACTATCGGGGGGCTACACCTTC. Amino acids: CASSLSGGYTF.

The chain is built from TRBV4-1 and TRBJ1-2; TRBD1 is a possible D gene (5 bases). The CDR3 runs 14 residues. The V end was cut by 0 bases, the J end by 10 bases, with 15 bases between. Germline V gene data show CDR1 as MGHRA and CDR2 as YSYEKL. CDR3: CASSQDQGEVVYTF. The DNA of the CDR3 is TGCGCCAGCAGCCAAGATCAGGGCGAGGTAGTCTACACCTTC.

This chain uses TRBV5-4 with TRBJ2-7; maybe TRBD1 (6 bases). Germline V gene data show CDR1 as SGHNT and CDR2 as YYREEE (reference sequence). This CDR3 is 15 amino acids long. Trimming shortened V by 2 bases and J by 6 bases, and 18 bases separated the two germline ends. CDR3 in DNA: TGTGCCAGCAGCTTAACAGGGAGTTGGGGCCGCGAGCAGTACTTC. The encoded protein is CASSLTGSWGREQYF.

This clone has a single count. In DNA, the CDR3 is TGTGCCAGCACCACGGCGGAGGGTATCTACGAGCAGTACTTC. It specifies CASTTAEGIYEQYF. The rearrangement uses TRBV6-5 and TRBJ2-7; D may be TRBD2 (6 bases). V lost 7 bases, J lost 3 bases, and 16 bases lay in between. The germline V gene has CDR1 MNHEY and CDR2 SVGAGI. The CDR3 is 14 residues long.

The J gene is TRBJ2-5, the V gene TRBV2, with 12 bases fitting TRBD2. The CDR3 sequence is 18 residues long. V lost 5 bases and J lost 3; bases outside the gene matches: 13. CDR1 and CDR2 from the germline V gene are SNHLY and FYNNEI. The CDR3 region has the DNA TGTGCCAGCAGTCGAAGGGTAACTAGCGGGAGGAGGGAAGAGACCCAGTACTTC. Encoded protein: CASSRRVTSGRREETQYF.

The V call is TRBV5-6, the J call TRBJ2-7; 13 bases line up with TRBD2. CDR3 size: 14 residues. The V gene's germline CDR1 is SGHDT and CDR2 YYEEEE. Unmatched junction bases numbered 6, after V lost 5 bases and J lost 7 bases. CDR3 residues: CASRLLAGGQEQYF. CDR3 nucleotide sequence: TGTGCCAGCAGATTACTAGCGGGGGGGCAGGAGCAGTACTTC. Complete variable domain (other parts from reference TRBV5-6 and TRBJ2-7): DAGVTQSPTHLIKTRGQQVTLRCSPKSGHDTVSWYQQALGQGPQFIFQYYEEEERQRGNFPDRFSGHQFPNYSSELNVNALLLGDSALYLCASRLLAGGQEQYFGPGTRLTVT.

The chain combines TRBV5-4 with TRBJ1-1; weak D call: TRBD1 (5 bases). The germline V and J ends were trimmed by 0 bases and 3 bases, with 9 bases remaining between them. The CDR3 extends over 14 amino acids. In germline, CDR1 is SGHNT, CDR2 YYREEE (reference sequence). CDR3 sequence: CASSLAGGYTEAFF. The CDR3 nucleotides read TGTGCCAGCAGCTTGGCCGGGGGATACACTGAAGCTTTCTTT.

V usage is TRBV25-1 and J usage is TRBJ2-1; no clear D. Germline V gene lookup returns CDR1 MGHDK and CDR2 SYGVNS. This CDR3 comprises 13 residues. Trimming took off 3 bases at V and 3 bases at J, with 6 bases between the two ends. CDR3 sequence: CASSDSSYNEQFF. The CDR3, as DNA: TGTGCCAGCAGTGACTCGAGCTACAATGAGCAGTTCTTC.

This chain links TRBV28 with TRBJ2-3; 9 bases line up with TRBD2. Germline CDR1 reads MDHEN; CDR2 reads SYDVKM. The CDR3 totals 14 residues. V shed 8 bases, J shed 7 bases, and the junction held 10 bases outside the gene matches. CDR3 in DNA: TGTGCCAGCGGGCAAGCGGGAGGAGGGAATACGCAGTATTTT. This encodes CASGQAGGGNTQYF.

This chain uses TRBV19 with TRBJ1-1; D unclear. CDR3 length: 16 amino acids. V was trimmed by 4 bases and J by 1 base, leaving 16 bases between them. Germline assignment: CDR1 LNHDA and CDR2 SQIVND (reference sequence). In nucleotides, the CDR3 is TGTGCCAGTAGTACCCCAAGCGGTTTGGGGAACACTGAAGCTTTCTTT. Its translation: CASSTPSGLGNTEAFF.

This chain joins TRBV5-6 and TRBJ1-2, with 11 bases identical to TRBD1. Germline values: CDR1 SGHDT, CDR2 YYEEEE. V lost 0 bases to trimming and J lost 5 bases; unmatched junction nucleotides: 0. The CDR3 has 14 amino acids. CDR3 sequence: CASSLGDRGYGYTF. The CDR3 DNA reads TGTGCCAGCAGCTTGGGGGACAGGGGGTATGGCTACACCTTC.

Written as DNA, the CDR3 is TGTGCCAGCAGCTTATGGGACAGGGGAGGATTCGGTCAGCCCCAGCATTTT. Its translation is CASSLWDRGGFGQPQHF. V is TRBV7-2 and J is TRBJ1-5; 10 bases map to TRBD1. V shed 2 bases, J shed 6 bases, and the junction held 10 bases outside the gene matches. Per germline, CDR1 SGHTA and CDR2 FQGNSA. The CDR3 runs to 17 residues. The full variable domain, its missing parts supplied by reference TRBV7-2 and TRBJ1-5, is GAGVSQSPSNKVTEKGKDVELRCDPISGHTALYWYRQSLGQGLEFLIYFQGNSAPDKSGLPSDRFSAERTGGSVSTLTIQRTQQEDSAVYLCASSLWDRGGFGQPQHFGDGTRLSIL.

The chain employs TRBV11-2 and TRBJ2-3; 9 nucleotides line up with TRBD2. CDR1 is SGHAT, CDR2 FQNNGV, per germline. The trim removed 5 bases at V and 2 bases at J, leaving 8 bases unmatched. CDR3 length: 16 amino acids. The CDR3 loop reads CASSALERGDTDTQYF. For the CDR3, the DNA is TGTGCCAGCAGCGCCCTGGAGCGGGGGGACACAGATACGCAGTATTTT.

This chain joins TRBV2 and TRBJ1-2; no definite D call. V was trimmed by 4 bases and J by 6 bases, leaving 9 bases between them. This CDR3 spans 12 amino acids. CDR1 and CDR2 from the germline V gene are SNHLY and FYNNEI. CDR3 bases: TGTGCCAGCAGTGTGAATGGAGATGGCTACACCTTC. Amino acids: CASSVNGDGYTF. Combining the CDR3 with reference TRBV2 and TRBJ1-2 gives the whole variable domain EPEVTQTPSHQVTQMGQEVILRCVPISNHLYFYWYRQILGQKVEFLVSFYNNEISEKSEIFDDQFSVERPDGSNFTLKIRSTKLEDSAMYFCASSVNGDGYTFGSGTRLTVV.

V usage is TRBV4-1 and J usage is TRBJ2-1, with TRBD2 identical over 8 bases. The CDR3 loop spans 17 amino acids. The ends lost 0 bases at V and 2 bases at J; junction bases unmatched: 6. Germline V gene data show CDR1 as MGHRA and CDR2 as YSYEKL. CDR3 sequence: CASSQDTVGRAYNEQFF. CDR3 bases: TGCGCCAGCAGCCAAGATACGGTCGGGAGGGCCTACAATGAGCAGTTCTTC.

The V call is TRBV5-6, the J call TRBJ1-6; D gene uncertain. The V gene's germline CDR1 is SGHDT and CDR2 YYEEEE. V was clipped by 4 bases and J by 6 bases, with 8 bases between them. This CDR3 comprises 13 residues. The CDR3 nucleotides read TGTGCCAGCAGCCTTGCGGTTAATTCACCCCTCCACTTT. Translated: CASSLAVNSPLHF.

V usage is TRBV7-2 and J usage is TRBJ2-3; TRBD2 aligns across 7 bases. Trimming removed 5 bases from V and 6 bases from J; junction bases left unmatched: 11. Germline V gene lookup returns CDR1 SGHTA and CDR2 FQGNSA. The CDR3 is 15 amino acids. This chain's CDR3 is CASSPRLTGGDTQYF. CDR3 bases: TGTGCCAGCAGCCCCCGACTAACGGGAGGCGATACGCAGTATTTT.

This rearrangement joins TRBV5-1 to TRBJ1-5, with D perhaps TRBD1 (5 bases). The CDR3 is 14 amino acids. Germline CDR1 reads SGHRS; CDR2 reads YFSETQ. V shed 4 bases and J shed 5 bases, with 13 bases lying between them. The CDR3 here is CASSEDGGDQPQHF. The CDR3 DNA follows: TGCGCCAGCAGCGAGGATGGAGGGGATCAGCCCCAGCATTTT.

This clone was seen once. The rearrangement joins TRBV11-2 to TRBJ2-2; D is ambiguous. The CDR3 length is 16 residues. The V and J ends lost 4 bases and 0 bases respectively, with 12 bases between them. Germline values: CDR1 SGHAT, CDR2 FQNNGV. The CDR3: CASSSYREANTGELFF. The CDR3 bases are TGTGCCAGCAGCTCATATAGAGAGGCGAACACCGGGGAGCTGTTTTTT.

J is TRBJ2-1 and V is TRBV11-2; perhaps TRBD1 as D (6 bases). Germline loops: CDR1 SGHAT, CDR2 FQNNGV. The length of the CDR3 is 15 residues. The V gene lost 2 bases and the J gene lost 3 bases, with 11 bases spanning the gap. CDR3 bases: TGTGCCAGCAGCTTATCAGGGGCCCTCTACAATGAGCAGTTCTTC. Encoded protein: CASSLSGALYNEQFF.